The 26 T cell receptor beta chains below come from one sample, sequenced in a study of blood T cells in healthy people across ages. For the second PCR, which ran for roughly 7 to 11 cycles, a sample-barcoded 5' primer and a J-beta primer mix were used. A single record per CDR3 protein comes from TCRdb applying MiXCR to the 5' RACE reads. The sample includes 750,000 to 950,000 distinct CDR3 sequences, 25% to 30% of them seen just once. These data were also reused for a study on T cells of mothers and their children.

Sample: blood. All receptors derive from a boy aged 5 to 17 in good health.

V and J are TRBV29-1 and TRBJ2-5, with D maybe TRBD2 (6 bases). V lost 6 bases to trimming and J lost 2 bases, with 16 bases between them. The CDR3 length is 14 residues. Germline V gene lookup returns CDR1 SQVTM and CDR2 ANQGSEA. The CDR3 is CSVSARDLQETQYF. The CDR3 nucleotides are TGCAGCGTCTCGGCCCGGGACTTACAAGAGACCCAGTACTTC. The full variable domain, its missing parts supplied by reference TRBV29-1 and TRBJ2-5, is SAVISQKPSRDICQRGTSLTIQCQVDSQVTMMFWYRQQPGQSLTLIATANQGSEATYESGFVIDKFPISRPNLTFSTLTVSNMSPEDSSIYLCSVSARDLQETQYFGPGTRLLVL.

In this sample, this clonotype turned up a few times. The gene calls are TRBV7-9 and TRBJ1-3, with a possible D match to TRBD1 (6 bases). The CDR3 loop spans 15 amino acids. V was pared by 6 bases and J by 1 base, with 13 bases between. The V gene's germline CDR1 is SEHNR and CDR2 FQNEAQ (reference sequence). As DNA, the CDR3 is TGTGCCAGCAGGGGGGACATTGGGTCTGGAAACACCATATATTTT. It codes for CASRGDIGSGNTIYF.

This clonotype was observed at least ten times. The V call is TRBV20-1, the J call TRBJ2-1; D remains unclear. The CDR3 is 10 amino acids. In germline, CDR1 is DFQATT, CDR2 SNEGSKA (reference sequence). V lost 6 bases to trimming and J lost 5 bases, with 5 bases between them. This CDR3 is CSAADNEQFF. CDR3 nucleotides: TGCAGTGCCGCAGACAATGAGCAGTTCTTC.

This clonotype was picked up a small number of times. The chain carries TRBV30 and TRBJ1-6; D unresolved. This CDR3 is built from 13 residues. The V gene's germline CDR1 is GTSNPN and CDR2 SVGIG (reference sequence). V dropped 3 bases and J dropped 6 bases, with 9 bases sitting between them. The CDR3 DNA reads TGTGCCTGGAGGGAGACGGGTAATTCACCCCTCCACTTT. Protein product: CAWRETGNSPLHF. Combining the CDR3 with reference TRBV30 and TRBJ1-6 gives the whole variable domain SQTIHQWPATLVQPVGSPLSLECTVEGTSNPNLYWYRQAAGRGLQLLFYSVGIGQISSEVPQNLSASRPQDRQFILSSKKLLLSDSGFYLCAWRETGNSPLHFGNGTRLTVT.

In this sample, this clonotype turned up many times. One junction end does not reproduce the germline sequence, and a read error may be involved. CDR3 sequence: CASSQTDTQYF. The DNA for the CDR3 is TGCGCCAGCAGCCAAACAGATACGCAGTATTTT. The chain carries TRBV3-1 and TRBJ2-3; D remains unclear. The CDR3 runs 11 residues. The V gene's germline CDR1 is LGHDT and CDR2 YNNKEL (reference sequence).

This clonotype came up a few times. The chain couples TRBV15 to TRBJ2-1; TRBD2 aligns across 8 bases. The CDR3 totals 18 residues. The trim removed 0 bases at V and 0 bases at J, leaving 7 bases unmatched. The germline V gene has CDR1 LNHNV and CDR2 YYDKDF (reference sequence). As DNA, the CDR3 is TGTGCCACCAGCAGAGATTACGGGGGGGACACCTCCTACAATGAGCAGTTCTTC. Residues: CATSRDYGGDTSYNEQFF.

The V and J genes are TRBV20-1 and TRBJ2-7; weak D call: TRBD1 (6 bases). The assigned J gene may be wrong: the sequence end matches TRBJ2-5 better. CDR1 is DFQATT and CDR2 is SNEGSKA in the germline V gene (reference sequence). CDR3 length: 12 amino acids. Here the CDR3 reads CSAKGDGETQYF. The CDR3 nucleotides are TGCAGTGCTAAGGGGGACGGAGAGACCCAGTACTTC.

The chain carries TRBV20-1 and TRBJ2-5, with 7 bases fitting TRBD1. There are 14 residues in the CDR3. The germline gives CDR1 DFQATT, CDR2 SNEGSKA (reference sequence). V shed 3 bases and J 1 base; nucleotides not matched to a gene: 5. In DNA form, the CDR3 reads TGCAGTGCTAGGGGTGGGACAGCCCAAGAGACCCAGTACTTC. Protein sequence: CSARGGTAQETQYF.

A few counts support this clonotype. The chain uses TRBV5-1 and TRBJ1-2; weak D call: TRBD1 (6 bases). Between the trimmed V and J ends, which lost 4 bases and 4 bases, there was a span of 11 bases. CDR3 length equals 13 residues. From germline, CDR1 is SGHRS and CDR2 YFSETQ. CDR3 sequence (DNA): TGCGCCAGCAGCAGGGGGGTAATCTATGGCTACACCTTC. Translating it yields CASSRGVIYGYTF.

This clonotype appeared a few times. The rearrangement links TRBV3-1 to TRBJ2-5; 7 positions match TRBD2. Trimming cost V 0 bases and J 7 bases; bases outside gene matches: 11. The CDR3 is 16 amino acids. Germline V gives CDR1 LGHDT, CDR2 YNNKEL (reference sequence). CDR3 nucleotides: TGTGCCAGCAGCCAAGATCTAGCTAGCGGTGAGCGGACCCAGTACTTC. Amino acids: CASSQDLASGERTQYF.

This clonotype was seen a handful of times. The chain employs TRBV5-5 and TRBJ1-3; no reliable D call. CDR1 SGHKS and CDR2 YYEKEE come from the germline V gene (reference sequence). This CDR3 is 15 amino acids long. V lost 4 bases and J lost 0, with 11 bases in between. Written as DNA, the CDR3 is TGTGCCAGCAGCCCGCGAATTTCCTCTGGAAACACCATATATTTT. This encodes CASSPRISSGNTIYF.

A few counts support this clonotype. V usage is TRBV29-1 and J usage is TRBJ2-7; perhaps TRBD1 as D (6 bases). With 0 bases removed from V and 2 bases from J, the gap between germline ends came to 8 bases. Germline V CDR1 and CDR2: SQVTM, ANQGSEA. This CDR3 region has 13 residues. Here the CDR3 reads CSVEEGQPYEQYF. The CDR3 bases are TGCAGCGTTGAAGAAGGACAGCCCTACGAGCAGTACTTC.

This clonotype has more than one count but fewer than ten. This sequence joins TRBV5-1 and TRBJ1-1, with TRBD1 matching over 11 bases. CDR1 is SGHRS and CDR2 is YFSETQ in the germline V gene. V lost 5 bases to trimming and J lost 4 bases; unmatched junction nucleotides: 1. The CDR3 totals 13 residues. The CDR3 DNA is TGCGCCAGCAGGGGGACAGGGGGCACTGAAGCTTTCTTT. Translated: CASRGTGGTEAFF.

The V call is TRBV7-2, the J call TRBJ2-1, with a weak D call TRBD1 (6 bases). The J call is in doubt because the DNA end fits TRBJ2-7 better. CDR3 size: 12 residues. Germline V CDR1 and CDR2: SGHTA, FQGNSA. The chain's CDR3 is CASSTQGYVQYF. DNA for the CDR3: TGTGCCAGCAGCACACAGGGTTATGTGCAGTACTTC.

The V call is TRBV6-5, the J call TRBJ2-7, with 10 bases identical to TRBD2. The CDR3 runs to 15 residues. CDR1 and CDR2 from the germline V gene are MNHEY and SVGAGI. V lost 4 bases and J lost 5; bases outside the gene matches: 8. CDR3 nucleotides: TGTGCCAGCAGTTCTATACTAGCGGGGTTGGACGAGCAGTACTTC. Its protein is CASSSILAGLDEQYF.

This clonotype was seen a few times. The chain carries TRBV7-9 and TRBJ2-5; D not resolved. The DNA end favors TRBJ2-1, so the J call may be wrong. Germline-derived CDR1 and CDR2 are SEHNR and FQNEAQ (reference sequence). The CDR3 has 11 amino acids. In DNA form, the CDR3 reads TGTGCCAGCAGCTTCTTGTCCGAGCAGTTCTTC. This sequence encodes CASSFLSEQFF.

This clonotype turned up a few times. Germline is not matched at one junction end, which may reflect a read error. The chain is built from TRBV5-1 and TRBJ2-1, with D uncertain. The CDR3 has 11 amino acids. Looked up from germline, CDR1 is SGHRS and CDR2 is YFSETQ. As DNA, the CDR3 is TGCGCCAGCAGCGATCCGGGCCCCCCGCTCTTC. Translating gives CASSDPGPPLF. Supplemented by reference TRBV5-1 and TRBJ2-1, the full variable domain reads KAGVTQTPRYLIKTRGQQVTLSCSPISGHRSVSWYQQTPGQGLQFLFEYFSETQRNKGNFPGRFSGRQFSNSRSEMNVSTLELGDSALYLCASSDPGPPLFGPGTRLTVL.

This clonotype was recorded a few times. V usage is TRBV12-3 or TRBV12-4 and J usage is TRBJ1-5; D not certain. Deletions cut 6 bases from V and 3 bases from J, with 9 bases between. This CDR3 spans 13 amino acids. CDR3: CASSLSLNQPQHF. As DNA, the CDR3 is TGTGCCAGCAGCCTTTCCCTCAATCAGCCCCAGCATTTT.

This clonotype has a handful of counts. The chain joins TRBV20-1 to TRBJ2-3, with D possibly TRBD2 on 5 matching bases. Trimming removed 0 bases at V and 1 base at J, with 11 bases between. The CDR3 consists of 15 residues. The V gene's germline CDR1 is DFQATT and CDR2 SNEGSKA (reference sequence). In nucleotides, the CDR3 is TGCAGTGCTAGAGATCCTGAGGGCGGCACAGATACGCAGTATTTT. This translates into CSARDPEGGTDTQYF.

This clonotype was counted at least ten times. The V and J genes are TRBV12-3 or TRBV12-4 and TRBJ2-5; D assignment may be TRBD1 or TRBD2 (6 bases each). The DNA matches TRBJ2-1 better at its end, which makes the J call doubtful. This CDR3 is built from 15 residues. CDR3 amino acids: CASSSSGGRYNEQFF. CDR3 coding DNA: TGTGCCAGCAGCTCAAGTGGGGGGCGGTACAATGAGCAGTTCTTC.

This clonotype was seen more than once but under ten times. The rearrangement joins TRBV20-1 to TRBJ2-2, with 12 nucleotides matching TRBD1. Germline values: CDR1 DFQATT, CDR2 SNEGSKA (reference sequence). The CDR3 extends over 16 amino acids. Germline trimming cut 0 bases from V and 7 bases from J; bases unmatched to any gene: 6. The CDR3 reads CSARDGTGGRDGELFF. CDR3 nucleotide sequence: TGCAGTGCTAGAGATGGGACAGGGGGCAGGGACGGGGAGCTGTTTTTT.

Worth noting for this clonotype: A clone one base away is much larger, so this may be a read error. The chain uses TRBV14 and TRBJ2-5; the match to TRBD2 covers 8 bases. CDR3 size: 13 residues. Germline CDR1 and CDR2: SGHDN and FVKESK. With 3 bases clipped from V and 4 bases from J, the junction kept 1 base outside the gene matches. In DNA, the CDR3 is TGTGCCAGCAGCCACGCGGGGGGAGAGACCCAGTACTTC. Protein product: CASSHAGGETQYF.

This clonotype was detected only a few times. V usage is TRBV30 and J usage is TRBJ2-7, with 7 bases that match TRBD1. CDR3 size: 16 residues. After removal of 2 bases from V and 0 bases from J, the junction contained 10 bases not matched to a gene. Germline-derived CDR1 and CDR2 are GTSNPN and SVGIG (reference sequence). CDR3 in amino acids: CAWSSYRGNFSYEQYF. The CDR3 nucleotides are TGTGCCTGGAGTTCCTACAGGGGAAACTTCTCCTACGAGCAGTACTTC.

The gene calls are TRBV6-6 and TRBJ1-4; no clear D. Germline loops: CDR1 MNHNY, CDR2 SVGAGI (reference sequence). V lost 2 bases and J 5 bases, leaving 6 bases between the germline ends. This CDR3 contains 13 residues. The CDR3 nucleotides read TGTGCCAGCAGTTACGTCCCAAATGAAAAACTGTTTTTT. Translated, it gives CASSYVPNEKLFF.

The chain is built from TRBV2 and TRBJ2-5, with D possibly TRBD1 on 6 matching bases. There are 15 residues in the CDR3. Trimming cost V 3 bases and J 9 bases, with 20 bases left between them. Germline assignment: CDR1 SNHLY and CDR2 FYNNEI. CDR3 region: CASSEGTRLGAAQYF. In nucleotides, the CDR3 is TGTGCCAGCAGTGAGGGGACCCGACTGGGGGCGGCCCAGTACTTC.

This clonotype has more than one count but fewer than ten. CDR3 protein: CASSLDQTSGTGLFF. CDR3 coding DNA: TGTGCCAGCAGTTTAGACCAGACAAGCGGGACCGGACTGTTTTTT. The chain combines TRBV12-3 or TRBV12-4 with TRBJ1-4, with D possibly being TRBD1 (5 bases). The V end lost 1 base, the J end lost 13 bases, and 19 bases lay between the germline ends. This CDR3 spans 15 amino acids.